This T cell receptor (beta chain) appears in the sequencing data of a study of CD8+CD57+ T cells in acquired aplastic anemia. V was shortened by 0 bases and J by 3 bases, with 9 bases between the two germline ends. This CDR3 spans 14 amino acids. TCR beta VDJ and CDR3 were profiled, and genomic DNA was the template. TCRdb reprocessed the reads via MiXCR and lists one record per CDR3 protein. The table has about 170,000 distinct CDR3 sequences, around 40% seen once. The rearrangement joins TRBV12-3 or TRBV12-4 to TRBJ2-7; D possibly corresponds to TRBD2 (6 bases). Sequencing was carried out using sorted CD4+, CD8+, or CD8+CD57+ T cells (not recorded which) from PBMCs. This receptor was identified in a human donor in good health. CDR3 sequence (DNA): TGTGCCAGCAGTTTAGCGCGGGATTTCTACGAGCAGTACTTC. This sequence encodes CASSLARDFYEQYF.